The rows below give T cell receptor beta chains drawn from one sample of a study of T-cell reconstitution after alpha-beta-depleted transplantation in children. MiXCR, run by TCRdb on the PCR reads, gives a single entry per CDR3 protein. The table lists under 75,000 distinct CDR3 sequences, under 13% of them singletons. The specimen comprised PBMCs, sampled before TCRalphabeta/CD19-depleted stem cell transplant. The origin of the receptors is a boy aged 5-17 years with acute myeloid leukemia, due to receive a stem cell transplant. Each CDR3 is given with its conserved first and last residue. The D gene is left open where the match is weak. Not all rows give a size; the values are once, few, many and, for expanded clones, a class.

>TRBJ2-2|17|many|TRBV3-1|-
TGTGCCAGCAGCCAAATGGGGGCCACCCGCAACACCGGGGAGCTGTTTTTT
CASSQMGATRNTGELFF
>TRBJ2-4|13|many|TRBV12-3/TRBV12-4|-
TGTGCCAGCAGTTTGGGAGCCAAAAACATTCAGTACTTC
CASSLGAKNIQYF
>TRBJ2-2|12|many|TRBV5-1|-
TGCGCCAGCAGGACGAACACCGGGGAGCTGTTTTTT
CASRTNTGELFF
>TRBJ2-1|16|many|TRBV6-1|-
TGTGCCAGCAGCCCATCGGGGCCAGGCGGGACGAATGAGCAGTTCTTC
CASSPSGPGGTNEQFF
>TRBJ2-2|14|many|TRBV2|-
TGTGCCAGCAGTGAGAGAACAGTCACCGGGGAGCTGTTTTTT
CASSERTVTGELFF
>TRBJ1-2|13|many|TRBV6-5|-
TGTGCCAGCAGTTCCACACAGGTCCGGGGCTACACCTTC
CASSSTQVRGYTF
>TRBJ2-1|15|many|TRBV7-3|-
TGTGCCAGCAGCTACGGACTGCCATCCTACAATGAGCAGTTCTTC
CASSYGLPSYNEQFF
>TRBJ1-3|13|many|TRBV20-1|-
TGCAGTGCTAGAGGCGAATCTGGAAACACCATATATTTT
CSARGESGNTIYF
>TRBJ2-3|12|many|TRBV5-5|-
TGTGCCAGCAGCCTGGAGACAGATACGCAGTATTTT
CASSLETDTQYF
>TRBJ2-2|13|many|TRBV30|-
TGTGCCTGGAAGGGATTTTTTGACGGGGAGCTGTTTTTT
CAWKGFFDGELFF
>TRBJ2-7|14|many|TRBV20-1|-
TGCAGTGCTAGAAGGGCCCCAGGGGCCTACGAGCAGTACTTC
CSARRAPGAYEQYF
>TRBJ1-6|14|many|TRBV3-1|-
TGTGCCAGTAGTAATGTCAGGGTCAATTCACCCCTCCACTTT
CASSNVRVNSPLHF
>TRBJ2-1|15|-|TRBV6-5|-
TGTGCCAGCAGTTACAAGGGGGTCTCCTACAATGAGCAGTTCTTC
CASSYKGVSYNEQFF
>TRBJ2-3|15|many|TRBV12-3/TRBV12-4|-
TGTGCCAGCAGACATGGGGCAGGACTCACAGATACGCAGTATTTT
CASRHGAGLTDTQYF
>TRBJ2-3|14|many|TRBV7-2|TRBD1
TGTGCCAGCAGCCGTGGACAGGCCACAGATACGCAGTATTTT
CASSRGQATDTQYF
>TRBJ1-2|15|few|TRBV6-5|-
TGTGCCAGCAGTTACCGGTCGAACGGAGTAGGTGGCTACACCTTC
CASSYRSNGVGGYTF
>TRBJ1-2|16|many|TRBV24-1|TRBD1
TGTGCCACCAGTGAGACCCGGGACAGGGGGCCTCTTGGCTACACCTTC
CATSETRDRGPLGYTF
>TRBJ1-6|15|many|TRBV28|-
TGTGCCAGCAGTTTGCTTGGGGGTGGTAATTCACCCCTCCACTTT
CASSLLGGGNSPLHF
>TRBJ1-5|14|-|TRBV4-2|-
TGTGCCAGCAGCCAAGCGGCTGGGGATCAGCCCCAGCATTTT
CASSQAAGDQPQHF
>TRBJ1-2|16|many|TRBV29-1|TRBD1
TGCAGCGTTGAGGGGACAGGGGCCCGGGAACTTCTTCGCTACACCTTC
CSVEGTGARELLRYTF
>TRBJ1-5|16|-|TRBV19|-
TGTGCCAGTGGGGGGTGGGCAGCCGATAGCAATCAGCCCCAGCATTTT
CASGGWAADSNQPQHF
>TRBJ2-5|17|many|TRBV4-1|TRBD2
TGCGCCAGCAGCCAAGGGGGACTAGCGGGAGCATTAGAGACCCAGTACTTC
CASSQGGLAGALETQYF
>TRBJ2-7|13|many|TRBV20-1|-
TGCAGTGCTAGCGCGGGACCCCCCTACGAGCAGTACTTC
CSASAGPPYEQYF
>TRBJ2-5|16|many|TRBV11-3|TRBD2
TGTGCCAGCAGCTCCGGGACTAGCGGGGAACGGGAGACCCAGTACTTC
CASSSGTSGERETQYF
>TRBJ2-5|12|many|TRBV5-6|-
TGTGCCAGCAGCGACGACCTAGGGACCCAGTACTTC
CASSDDLGTQYF
>TRBJ2-3|14|few|TRBV5-1|-
TGCGCCAGCAGCTGGGGGACGGTCACAGATACGCAGTATTTT
CASSWGTVTDTQYF
>TRBJ1-5|12|many|TRBV7-9|-
TGTGCCAGCAGCGTTAGCAATCAGCCCCAGCATTTT
CASSVSNQPQHF